Presented here are 10 T cell receptor beta chains from one specimen sequenced in a study of vaccination effects on CD4 cells after COVID-19. Produced via immunoSEQ multiplex PCR; TCRdb's table is partial and in-frame only. The data contain about 24,000 clones, approximately 74% of them seen just once; the ten biggest clones take up 2.5% to 4%. Their target antigens are unknown. Antigen-specific CD4+ T cells were expanded (with viral peptide pools) by the ViraFEST assay ahead of sequencing. Cultured cells yielded isolated CD4+ T cells after approximately nine days. No vaccinee had earlier SARS-CoV-2 infection, and nucleocapsid antibodies were negative. Sequencing was performed on CD4+ T cells from PBMCs cultured with SARS-CoV-2 spike peptides, taken before COVID-19 vaccination. These receptors came from a human donor who received a COVID-19 vaccine.

This rearrangement joins TRBV6-5 to TRBJ2-7, with D uncertain. The V and J ends lost 7 bases and 7 bases respectively, with 17 bases between them. Germline V CDR1 and CDR2: MNHEY, SVGAGI. CDR3 length: 13 residues. The CDR3 DNA is TGTGCCAGCAATCATCGGAGTCCTCCGGAGCAGTACTTC. Residues: CASNHRSPPEQYF.

This clone appeared once. The rearrangement links TRBV5-1 to TRBJ1-1; possibly TRBD1 for D (6 bases). Germline CDR1 is SGHRS and CDR2 is YFSETQ. Trimming took off 5 bases at V and 1 base at J, with 15 bases between the two ends. This CDR3 is 15 amino acids long. Written as DNA, the CDR3 is TGCGCCAGCAGACGCTCCGGGACACAGAACACTGAAGCTTTCTTT. Translation: CASRRSGTQNTEAFF.

The V and J genes are TRBV6-1 and TRBJ2-1, with D hard to call. CDR3 length equals 14 residues. Germline-derived CDR1 and CDR2 are MNHNS and SASEGT. Trimming pared 0 bases from V and 8 bases from J, leaving 11 bases between. CDR3: CASSEAQAWDEQFF. The CDR3 nucleotides are TGTGCCAGCAGTGAAGCGCAAGCCTGGGATGAGCAGTTCTTC.

The chain is built from TRBV6-2 or TRBV6-3 and TRBJ2-7; the D gene is possibly TRBD2 (5 bases). This CDR3 contains 13 residues. Germline assignment: CDR1 MNHEY and CDR2 SVGEGT. V was clipped by 2 bases and J by 2 bases, with 7 bases between them. The CDR3: CASSYPGTYEQYF. The CDR3, as DNA: TGTGCCAGCAGTTACCCCGGGACCTACGAGCAGTACTTC.

This clone was counted only a few times. The chain couples TRBV7-9 to TRBJ2-1; D gene ambiguous. CDR1 and CDR2 (germline): SEHNR, FQNEAQ (reference sequence). The CDR3 runs 16 residues. V gave up 0 bases and J gave up 0 bases, with 9 bases separating them. CDR3 amino acids: CASSLATSYSYNEQFF. The CDR3 DNA reads TGTGCCAGCAGCTTAGCGACTTCCTACTCCTACAATGAGCAGTTCTTC.

This chain joins TRBV30 and TRBJ1-2; D gene ambiguous. CDR3 length: 11 amino acids. Trimming pared 8 bases from V and 3 bases from J, leaving 10 bases between. Looked up from germline, CDR1 is GTSNPN and CDR2 is SVGIG (reference sequence). DNA of the CDR3: TGTGCCCGGGAGACCGACTATGGCTACACCTTC. This codes for CARETDYGYTF.

The J gene is TRBJ2-4, the V gene TRBV4-1, with 13 bases identical to TRBD2. The germline CDR1 and CDR2 sequences are MGHRA and YSYEKL. V lost 1 base, J lost 0 bases, and 3 bases stayed unmatched. The CDR3 sequence is 18 residues long. This chain's CDR3 is CASSQGLAGGLAKNIQYF. As DNA, the CDR3 is TGCGCCAGCAGCCAAGGACTAGCGGGAGGACTAGCCAAAAACATTCAGTACTTC.

This clone was counted a single time. The chain recombines TRBV28 with TRBJ1-3; D is unclear. The germline gives CDR1 MDHEN, CDR2 SYDVKM. Trimming shortened V by 4 bases and J by 2 bases, and 9 bases separated the two germline ends. The length of the CDR3 is 14 residues. CDR3 coding DNA: TGTGCCAGCAGTTCCCTAGCAGCTGGAAACACCATATATTTT. Translating it yields CASSSLAAGNTIYF.

The chain couples TRBV7-8 to TRBJ2-3, with D unresolved. The CDR3 covers 13 residues. The V gene's germline CDR1 is SGHVS and CDR2 FQNEAQ. For the CDR3, the DNA is TGTGGGGTGGGTACTGATCGCACAGATACGCAGTATTTT. Residues: CGVGTDRTDTQYF.

This chain connects TRBV4-2 to TRBJ2-1; 8 bases are shared with TRBD2. Germline trimming cut 3 bases from V and 3 bases from J; bases unmatched to any gene: 7. The CDR3 extends over 16 amino acids. Per germline, CDR1 LGHNA and CDR2 YNFKEQ. The CDR3 nucleotides read TGTGCCAGCAGCCAGTCAGGCGGGGGGTTCTACAATGAGCAGTTCTTC. Translated, it gives CASSQSGGGFYNEQFF.